Presented here are 18 T cell receptor beta chains from one specimen sequenced in a study of graft-versus-host responses after intestinal transplantation. Generated by immunoSEQ multiplex PCR, the TCRdb table keeps only in-frame clones and is missing some. This sample yields under 7,500 clones, of which roughly a third are seen a single time; roughly 4% belongs to the top ten. The study plated some 200,000 CFSE-labeled responders with some 200,000 irradiated, violet-dye-labeled stimulators. Sequenced here: alloreactive CD8+ T cells from a mixed lymphocyte reaction culture, sampled before transplantation. Subset indicated: CFSE-low proliferating T cells sorted from approximately six-day pre-transplant mixed lymphocyte reaction (GvH or HvG direction). These receptors were taken from a human patient who was an organ donor for intestinal transplantation.

This clone turned up a few times. CDR3 DNA: TGCGCCAGCAGCCAAGCCCGGAGCCAGCCCCAGCATTTT. Protein sequence: CASSQARSQPQHF. The rearrangement joins TRBV4-1 to TRBJ1-5; D is ambiguous. Trimming cost V 1 base and J 7 bases, with 8 bases left between them. Germline CDR1 reads MGHRA; CDR2 reads YSYEKL. The CDR3 is 13 amino acids.

This clone was recorded a few times. V usage is TRBV2 and J usage is TRBJ1-5, with D possibly being TRBD1 (6 bases). V was cut by 5 bases and J by 3 bases, with 11 bases left in between. The CDR3 is 14 residues long. In germline, CDR1 is SNHLY, CDR2 FYNNEI. CDR3 protein: CASSPGHINQPQHF. The CDR3 DNA sequence: TGTGCCAGCAGTCCGGGACATATCAATCAGCCCCAGCATTTT.

V and J are TRBV5-6 and TRBJ2-3; 7 bases align to TRBD2. This CDR3 has 14 residues. Germline V gene sequence: CDR1 SGHDT, CDR2 YYEEEE. The V segment lost 0 bases and the J segment 3 bases; nucleotides outside the gene matches: 1. CDR3 coding DNA: TGTGCCAGCAGCTTGGCTAGCGGTACAGATACGCAGTATTTT. Its protein is CASSLASGTDTQYF.

This clone has more than one count but fewer than ten. This chain links TRBV28 with TRBJ2-3; D is possibly TRBD2 (5 bases). The CDR3 covers 13 residues. The germline gives CDR1 MDHEN, CDR2 SYDVKM. The V and J ends lost 3 bases and 9 bases respectively, with 13 bases between them. The CDR3 reads CASSLTQWRTQYF. The DNA for the CDR3 is TGTGCCAGCAGTTTGACCCAATGGAGGACGCAGTATTTT. The full variable domain, in which reference TRBV28 and TRBJ2-3 provide the parts outside the CDR3, is DVKVTQSSRYLVKRTGEKVFLECVQDMDHENMFWYRQDPGLGLRLIYFSYDVKMKEKGDIPEGYSVSREKKERFSLILESASTNQTSMYLCASSLTQWRTQYFGPGTRLTVL.

The CDR3 loop is CASSPPGRGKAFF. In nucleotides, the CDR3 is TGTGCCAGCTCACCACCGGGCAGGGGGAAAGCTTTCTTT. This chain joins TRBV18 and TRBJ1-1; 7 bases are shared with TRBD1. This CDR3 is built from 13 residues. CDR1 is KGHSH and CDR2 is LQKENI in the germline V gene. V lost 0 bases to trimming and J lost 9 bases; unmatched junction nucleotides: 4.

This chain joins TRBV6-6 and TRBJ2-3; tentatively, D is TRBD2 (5 bases). CDR3 length: 15 residues. The germline V gene has CDR1 MNHNY and CDR2 SVGAGI (reference sequence). V lost 2 bases to trimming and J lost 1 base, with 10 bases between them. DNA of the CDR3: TGTGCCAGCAGTTACGGAGTACTAGGCACAGATACGCAGTATTTT. Translating it yields CASSYGVLGTDTQYF.

The V call is TRBV15, the J call TRBJ2-5; 8 nucleotides align to TRBD2. Germline lookup yields CDR1 LNHNV and CDR2 YYDKDF (reference sequence). The CDR3 extends over 15 amino acids. Losses at the gene ends were 3 bases for V and 5 bases for J; bases not matched to a gene: 8. CDR3: CATSSGRGVWETQYF. CDR3 nucleotide sequence: TGTGCCACCAGCAGCGGGAGGGGAGTATGGGAGACCCAGTACTTC.

The chain is built from TRBV21-1 and TRBJ2-3; the listed D gene, TRBD2, was not tested against the DNA. TRBV21-1 is reported as a pseudogene. There are 17 residues in the CDR3. The CDR3 sequence: CASSKAPWLAGPDTQYF. DNA for the CDR3: TGTGCCAGCAGCAAAGCCCCATGGCTAGCGGGTCCAGATACGCAGTATTTT.

The table lists this clone with a few counts. The CDR3 bases are TGTGCCAGCAGCCAAGATCTGCGTCGGGACAGGGGGCCATATGGCTACACCTTC. This translates into CASSQDLRRDRGPYGYTF. This chain links TRBV14 with TRBJ1-2; 12 nucleotides match TRBD1. The V segment lost 0 bases and the J segment 5 bases; nucleotides outside the gene matches: 10. Germline lookup yields CDR1 SGHDN and CDR2 FVKESK. The CDR3 is made up of 18 amino acids.

This clone appeared a few times. The chain recombines TRBV11-1 with TRBJ2-7, with a tentative D call TRBD1 (7 bases). V lost 2 bases to trimming and J lost 3 bases, with 17 bases between them. The germline gives CDR1 SGHAT, CDR2 FQDESV (reference sequence). The CDR3 has 16 residues. The CDR3: CASSLTSGGHGYEQYF. For the CDR3, the DNA is TGTGCCAGCAGCTTAACGTCAGGGGGGCACGGCTACGAGCAGTACTTC.

CDR3 sequence: CAISAFGGNNEQFF. DNA of the CDR3: TGTGCCATCAGTGCCTTCGGGGGAAACAATGAGCAGTTCTTC. V is TRBV10-3 and J is TRBJ2-1; a possible D gene is TRBD2 (6 bases). The CDR3 is 14 residues long. The germline V gene encodes CDR1 ENHRY and CDR2 SYGVKD. Trimming removed 4 bases at V and 5 bases at J, with 12 bases between.

This clone was recorded a few times. The gene calls are TRBV14 and TRBJ2-7; 10 bases map to TRBD2. Trimming cost V 3 bases and J 0 bases; bases outside gene matches: 5. The CDR3 length is 16 residues. The germline CDR1 and CDR2 sequences are SGHDN and FVKESK. DNA for the CDR3: TGTGCCAGCAGCCATGTTAGCGGGGGGTTCTCCTACGAGCAGTACTTC. Its translation is CASSHVSGGFSYEQYF. The entire variable domain, with the rest obtained from reference TRBV14 and TRBJ2-7, is as follows: EAGVTQFPSHSVIEKGQTVTLRCDPISGHDNLYWYRRVMGKEIKFLLHFVKESKQDESGMPNNRFLAERTGGTYSTLKVQPAELEDSGVYFCASSHVSGGFSYEQYFGPGTRLTVT.

The chain carries TRBV6-1 and TRBJ2-3; 11 nucleotides match TRBD1. The CDR3 is made up of 16 amino acids. V lost 4 bases and J lost 8; bases outside the gene matches: 11. The germline CDR1 and CDR2 sequences are MNHNS and SASEGT. This chain's CDR3 is CASSVAGQGVRGTQYF. The CDR3 nucleotides are TGTGCCAGCAGTGTGGCGGGACAGGGGGTGCGGGGTACGCAGTATTTT.

V gene TRBV4-1 combines with J gene TRBJ1-2, with D tentatively TRBD1 (6 bases). Trimming removed 2 bases from V and 4 bases from J, with 17 bases in between. CDR3 length equals 16 residues. Germline V gene sequence: CDR1 MGHRA, CDR2 YSYEKL. CDR3 sequence: CASSQPRGGGFYGYTF. The CDR3 region has the DNA TGCGCCAGCAGCCAACCCCGCGGCGGGGGCTTCTATGGCTACACCTTC.

The chain joins TRBV29-1 to TRBJ1-1; no definite D call. The germline V gene encodes CDR1 SQVTM and CDR2 ANQGSEA. The length of the CDR3 is 11 residues. With 8 bases removed from V and 1 base from J, the gap between germline ends came to 8 bases. CDR3 DNA: TGCAGCTTATCAGAGAACACTGAAGCTTTCTTT. Its protein product is CSLSENTEAFF.

The chain has TRBV10-3 and TRBJ2-5; D perhaps matches TRBD2 (5 bases). The V gene's germline CDR1 is ENHRY and CDR2 SYGVKD. This CDR3 spans 17 amino acids. V was trimmed by 3 bases and J by 4 bases, leaving 21 bases between them. CDR3 loop: CAISDSTRTGFGETQYF. The CDR3 nucleotides read TGTGCCATCAGTGACTCCACTCGAACGGGGTTCGGAGAGACCCAGTACTTC.

The chain links TRBV6-1 to TRBJ2-7, with a weak D call TRBD2 (6 bases). V shed 2 bases and J shed 3 bases, with 11 bases lying between them. The CDR3 runs 14 residues. Germline V gives CDR1 MNHNS, CDR2 SASEGT. CDR3 DNA sequence: TGTGCCAGCAGTGAATTCGGGGGAAACTACGAGCAGTACTTC. Translation: CASSEFGGNYEQYF.

This clone has a handful of counts. The chain recombines TRBV6-5 with TRBJ2-3, with TRBD1 identical over 7 bases. This CDR3 spans 14 amino acids. The germline V gene has CDR1 MNHEY and CDR2 SVGAGI. After removal of 2 bases from V and 3 bases from J, the junction contained 2 bases not matched to a gene. Here the CDR3 reads CASSYGRGTDTQYF. Written as DNA, the CDR3 is TGTGCCAGCAGTTACGGCAGGGGGACAGATACGCAGTATTTT.